This T cell receptor (beta chain) comes out of a study of control samples from healthy donors and cancer patients. This CDR3 region has 14 residues. The V gene's germline CDR1 is SNHLY and CDR2 FYNNEI. The V gene lost 2 bases and the J gene lost 5 bases, with 9 bases spanning the gap. Some clones are missing from TCRdb's copy, which holds only in-frame ones; the method was immunoSEQ multiplex PCR. The data contain about 150,000 clones, approximately 93% of them seen just once; the ten biggest clones take up approximately 6.1%. V gene TRBV2 combines with J gene TRBJ2-2; possible D gene TRBD2, 6 bases. Specimen: blood. This TCR was recovered from a man aged 35 to 55 in good health. CDR3 sequence (DNA): TGTGCCAGCAGTGAATACCGGGGGACCGGGGAGCTGTTTTTT. It codes for CASSEYRGTGELFF. The full variable domain, in which reference TRBV2 and TRBJ2-2 provide the parts outside the CDR3, is EPEVTQTPSHQVTQMGQEVILRCVPISNHLYFYWYRQILGQKVEFLVSFYNNEISEKSEIFDDQFSVERPDGSNFTLKIRSTKLEDSAMYFCASSEYRGTGELFFGEGSRLTVL.